The text below deals with one T cell receptor beta chain. Random hexamers were used to reverse transcribe an amount of about 0.45 to 1 ug RNA. An immunoSEQ multiplex PCR amplified TCR beta CDR3 over 54 Vbeta and 13 Jbeta. In TCRdb, the immunoSEQ multiplex PCR reads were re-called with MiXCR into one record per CDR3 protein. The repertoire holds approximately 300,000 distinct CDR3 sequences, with 75% to 90% as singletons. This entry is derived from a study of CD8 T cells in Susac syndrome. From blood CD8+ and CD4+ T cells, TCR beta sequences were generated. The patients who served as multiple sclerosis controls were treatment-naive and had stable or active relapsing-remitting disease that fulfilled the revised McDonald criteria. It was negative isolation that provided the CD8+ and CD4+ T cells, whereas TEMRA cells were enriched by FACS. V dropped 7 bases and J dropped 3; count of bases not matched to a gene: 7. The CDR3 runs to 15 residues.

This clonotype originated in a human donor with multiple sclerosis. The source material was CD8+ T cells from PBMCs. The chain is built from TRBV12-3 or TRBV12-4 and TRBJ2-1; 9 bases map to TRBD1. The CDR3 coding sequence is TGTGCCAGCACCCAGGGACAGGGATTCTACAATGAGCAGTTCTTC. Translated: CASTQGQGFYNEQFF.